Below are 20 T cell receptor beta chains sequenced from a single sample in a study of blood T cell repertoires in COVID-19. TCRdb keeps only in-frame clones here, not all; method: immunoSEQ multiplex PCR. The sample has about 260,000 clones; approximately 90% are singletons. The sequencing sample was made of peripheral blood. All receptors derive from a woman in her forties or fifties who had recovered from COVID-19.

This rearrangement joins TRBV19 to TRBJ2-7, with TRBD1 identical over 10 bases. Germline CDR1 and CDR2: LNHDA and SQIVND (reference sequence). CDR3 length: 17 residues. Germline trimming cut 3 bases from V and 0 bases from J; bases unmatched to any gene: 8. CDR3 protein: CASSIRGQGIISYEQYF. The CDR3, as DNA: TGTGCCAGTAGTATTCGGGGACAGGGGATTATCTCCTACGAGCAGTACTTC.

The rearrangement uses TRBV20-1 and TRBJ2-3; 16 bases match TRBD2. The CDR3 consists of 16 residues. Germline assignment: CDR1 DFQATT and CDR2 SNEGSKA (reference sequence). V shed 3 bases and J 5 bases; nucleotides not matched to a gene: 5. CDR3 sequence (DNA): TGCAGTGCTAGTGGGACTAGCGGGAGGGTGAGAGATACGCAGTATTTT. Protein: CSASGTSGRVRDTQYF.

This chain links TRBV5-1 with TRBJ1-3; D might be TRBD1 (6 bases). CDR1 and CDR2 from the germline V gene are SGHRS and YFSETQ. Deletions cut 2 bases from V and 4 bases from J, with 7 bases between. The CDR3 loop spans 13 amino acids. The CDR3 bases are TGCGCCAGCAGCTTAACAGGGGGAAACACCATATATTTT. It encodes CASSLTGGNTIYF.

The sample holds a few counts of this clone. A read error may produce the germline difference seen at one junction end. The V call is TRBV2, the J call TRBJ1-1; TRBD1 aligns across 8 bases. Per germline, CDR1 SNHLY and CDR2 FYNNEI. The CDR3 is 11 amino acids. Here the CDR3 reads CASSGDRLALF. In nucleotides, the CDR3 is TGTGCCAGCAGTGGGGACAGGCTGGCTCTTTTT.

J is TRBJ1-5 and V is TRBV6-5, with 7 bases fitting TRBD1. The germline CDR1 and CDR2 sequences are MNHEY and SVGAGI. The CDR3 runs 15 residues. After removal of 5 bases from V and 1 base from J, the junction contained 5 bases not matched to a gene. In nucleotides, the CDR3 is TGTGCCAGCAGTCCAACAGGGGTAAGCAATCAGCCCCAGCATTTT. This encodes CASSPTGVSNQPQHF.

This chain joins TRBV4-2 and TRBJ1-3; TRBD1 matches 8 bases. The CDR3 is 20 amino acids. The trim removed 4 bases at V and 1 base at J, leaving 18 bases unmatched. CDR1 and CDR2 from the germline V gene are LGHNA and YNFKEQ. The CDR3 nucleotides read TGTGCCAGCAGCCCACAGACCGGACAGGGCTATTTTATTTCTGGAAACACCATATATTTT. It specifies CASSPQTGQGYFISGNTIYF.

In DNA, the CDR3 is TGTGCCAGCTCACGCCCGACAGGGGATAATTCACCCCTCCACTTT. Its protein product is CASSRPTGDNSPLHF. The rearrangement uses TRBV18 and TRBJ1-6; 8 positions match TRBD1. V shed 4 bases and J 5 bases; nucleotides not matched to a gene: 4. This CDR3 has 15 amino acids. The germline gives CDR1 KGHSH, CDR2 LQKENI. Based on the CDR3 plus reference TRBV18 and TRBJ1-6, the full variable domain is NAGVMQNPRHLVRRRGQEARLRCSPMKGHSHVYWYRQLPEEGLKFMVYLQKENIIDESGMPKERFSAEFPKEGPSILRIQQVVRGDSAAYFCASSRPTGDNSPLHFGNGTRLTVT.

The chain combines TRBV7-3 with TRBJ2-5, with 10 bases fitting TRBD1. Germline-derived CDR1 and CDR2 are SGHTA and FQGTGA. This CDR3 region has 14 residues. With V trimmed by 5 bases and J by 5 bases, 5 bases remained unmatched. CDR3 sequence reads: CASSPGDRGETQYF. CDR3 nucleotides: TGTGCCAGCAGCCCGGGGGACAGGGGCGAGACCCAGTACTTC.

The rearrangement uses TRBV19 and TRBJ2-1; D not certain. Germline V gene data show CDR1 as LNHDA and CDR2 as SQIVND (reference sequence). The CDR3 length is 14 residues. The germline V and J ends were trimmed by 1 base and 9 bases, with 13 bases remaining between them. CDR3 coding DNA: TGTGCCAGTAGTATAGCTGGGCCGGTTGGTGAGCAGTTCTTC. It translates to CASSIAGPVGEQFF. Full variable domain (missing parts from reference TRBV19 and TRBJ2-1): DGGITQSPKYLFRKEGQNVTLSCEQNLNHDAMYWYRQDPGQGLRLIYYSQIVNDFQKGDIAEGYSVSREKKESFPLTVTSAQKNPTAFYLCASSIAGPVGEQFFGPGTRLTVL.

This clone was picked up one time. The chain's CDR3 is CASSIGSGTGSSPLHF. The CDR3 DNA sequence: TGTGCCAGCAGCATAGGATCCGGGACAGGGAGTTCACCCCTCCACTTT. J is TRBJ1-6 and V is TRBV9; TRBD1 aligns across 9 bases. CDR3 size: 16 residues. V was pared by 4 bases and J by 9 bases, with 11 bases of the junction left unmatched. The germline CDR1 and CDR2 sequences are SGDLS and YYNGEE.

J is TRBJ2-1 and V is TRBV18; D is possibly TRBD1 (5 bases). This CDR3 comprises 13 residues. The germline V and J ends were trimmed by 4 bases and 10 bases, with 14 bases remaining between them. Germline loops: CDR1 KGHSH, CDR2 LQKENI. CDR3 DNA: TGTGCCAGCTCACAGGGGAAGTTAGACGAGCAGTTCTTC. Translated, it gives CASSQGKLDEQFF.

V gene TRBV30 combines with J gene TRBJ1-2; D perhaps matches TRBD1 (5 bases). This CDR3 contains 13 residues. Germline CDR1 and CDR2: GTSNPN and SVGIG (reference sequence). The germline V and J ends were trimmed by 4 bases and 3 bases, with 12 bases remaining between them. The CDR3 reads CAWTRGGDYGYTF. The CDR3 DNA reads as TGTGCCTGGACCCGGGGGGGGGACTATGGCTACACCTTC.

The chain links TRBV5-4 to TRBJ1-1; TRBD1 is a possible D gene (5 bases). Trimming pared 4 bases from V and 1 base from J, leaving 14 bases between. From germline, CDR1 is SGHNT and CDR2 YYREEE (reference sequence). The length of the CDR3 is 15 residues. The CDR3 loop is CASSPTRAENTEAFF. Here the CDR3 DNA reads TGTGCCAGCAGCCCCACCAGGGCCGAGAACACTGAAGCTTTCTTT. Combining the CDR3 with reference TRBV5-4 and TRBJ1-1 gives the whole variable domain ETGVTQSPTHLIKTRGQQVTLRCSSQSGHNTVSWYQQALGQGPQFIFQYYREEENGRGNFPPRFSGLQFPNYSSELNVNALELDDSALYLCASSPTRAENTEAFFGQGTRLTVV.

The chain uses TRBV9 and TRBJ1-1; possibly TRBD1 for D (5 bases). CDR3 length: 12 residues. From germline, CDR1 is SGDLS and CDR2 YYNGEE. Trimming cost V 2 bases and J 5 bases, with 7 bases left between them. The CDR3 coding sequence is TGTGCCAGCAGCGTCGCAGGGACTGAAGCTTTCTTT. It yields the protein CASSVAGTEAFF.

This clone showed up just once. The V call is TRBV2, the J call TRBJ1-1; D unresolved. V was clipped by 6 bases and J by 1 base, with 15 bases between them. This CDR3 is 15 amino acids long. Germline values: CDR1 SNHLY, CDR2 FYNNEI. CDR3 sequence: CASRPLITRNTEAFF. The CDR3 nucleotides are TGTGCCAGCAGGCCCTTGATTACACGGAACACTGAAGCTTTCTTT.

This clone occurred a few times. This chain connects TRBV6-1 to TRBJ1-2; D is unclear. Germline V gene lookup returns CDR1 MNHNS and CDR2 SASEGT. V was pared by 2 bases and J by 8 bases, with 15 bases between. The length of the CDR3 is 14 residues. DNA for the CDR3: TGTGCCAGCAGTGAATCACGAGGGCTGCGAGGCTACACCTTC. Translation gives CASSESRGLRGYTF.

This clone was recorded many times. The chain uses TRBV7-6 and TRBJ2-2; the match to TRBD2 covers 12 bases. The CDR3 consists of 20 residues. CDR1 and CDR2 (germline): SGHVS, FNYEAQ. The V segment lost 3 bases and the J segment 6 bases; nucleotides outside the gene matches: 17. The CDR3 loop reads CASSLRHRASGRDISGELFF. In DNA form, the CDR3 reads TGTGCCAGCAGCTTGCGCCACCGGGCTAGCGGGAGGGATATCTCCGGGGAGCTGTTTTTT.

The genes are TRBV19 and TRBJ2-2; 7 positions agree with TRBD1. The CDR3 has 15 residues. V lost 5 bases to trimming and J lost 6 bases; unmatched junction nucleotides: 9. Germline assignment: CDR1 LNHDA and CDR2 SQIVND (reference sequence). The CDR3 DNA follows: TGTGCCAGTAGTCCTAGTAGGCAGGGGGCCGGGGAGCTGTTTTTT. Its translation is CASSPSRQGAGELFF.

The chain couples TRBV6-6 to TRBJ1-5, with TRBD1 matching 8 bases. This CDR3 has 16 amino acids. Germline-derived CDR1 and CDR2 are MNHNY and SVGAGI (reference sequence). V lost 10 bases and J lost 0; bases outside the gene matches: 11. CDR3 in amino acids: CATTTGQGGSNQPQHF. The DNA for the CDR3 is TGTGCCACCACGACCGGACAGGGAGGTAGCAATCAGCCCCAGCATTTT.

Only one count was recorded for this clone. The CDR3 DNA follows: TGTGCCAGCAGTTACGCGGGATCCTACGAGCAGTACTTC. This translates into CASSYAGSYEQYF. The V call is TRBV6-5, the J call TRBJ2-7; weak D call: TRBD2 (6 bases). This CDR3 spans 13 amino acids. CDR1 and CDR2 (germline): MNHEY, SVGAGI. V was shortened by 2 bases and J by 1 base, with 6 bases between the two germline ends.